This TCR beta chain was profiled in a study of blood T cell repertoires in COVID-19. Study information: Sites across the United States, Italy and Spain contributed samples from acute and convalescent COVID-19. PBMCs, B-cell-depleted T cells, or T cells provided the cDNA or gDNA that made up the material.

CDR1 is SGHTA, CDR2 FQGNSA, per germline. The length of the CDR3 is 12 residues. V gave up 4 bases and J gave up 4 bases, with 6 bases separating them. TCRdb's copy holds only in-frame clones and misses some; the assay was immunoSEQ multiplex PCR. The sample lists some 180,000 clones, roughly four fifths seen once, with under 3.5% in the top ten. Patients of the Seattle cohort, enrolled during active infection, were followed longitudinally. The rearrangement joins TRBV7-2 to TRBJ2-3; D gene ambiguous. The TCR comes from a woman aged 80 or over with COVID-19, enrolled during active disease. The specimen sequenced was peripheral blood. The CDR3 coding sequence is TGTGCCAGCAGCTCTGCGGCAGATACGCAGTATTTT. Its protein product is CASSSAADTQYF.